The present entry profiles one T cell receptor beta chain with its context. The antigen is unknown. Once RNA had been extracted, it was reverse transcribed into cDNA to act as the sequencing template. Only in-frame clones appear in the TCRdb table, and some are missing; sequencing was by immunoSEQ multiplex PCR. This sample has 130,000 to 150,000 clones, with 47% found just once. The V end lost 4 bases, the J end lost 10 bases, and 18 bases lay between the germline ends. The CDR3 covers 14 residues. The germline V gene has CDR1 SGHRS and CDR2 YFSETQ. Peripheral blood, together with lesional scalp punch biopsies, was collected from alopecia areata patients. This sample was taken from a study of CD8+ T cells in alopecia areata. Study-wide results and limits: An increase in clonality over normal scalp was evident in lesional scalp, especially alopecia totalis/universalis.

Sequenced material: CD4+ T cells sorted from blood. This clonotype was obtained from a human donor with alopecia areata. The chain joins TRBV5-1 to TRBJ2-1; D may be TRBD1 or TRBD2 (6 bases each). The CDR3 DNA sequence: TGCGCCAGCAGCACGGACCTCGGGGGCCGCGAGCAGTTCTTC. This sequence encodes CASSTDLGGREQFF.